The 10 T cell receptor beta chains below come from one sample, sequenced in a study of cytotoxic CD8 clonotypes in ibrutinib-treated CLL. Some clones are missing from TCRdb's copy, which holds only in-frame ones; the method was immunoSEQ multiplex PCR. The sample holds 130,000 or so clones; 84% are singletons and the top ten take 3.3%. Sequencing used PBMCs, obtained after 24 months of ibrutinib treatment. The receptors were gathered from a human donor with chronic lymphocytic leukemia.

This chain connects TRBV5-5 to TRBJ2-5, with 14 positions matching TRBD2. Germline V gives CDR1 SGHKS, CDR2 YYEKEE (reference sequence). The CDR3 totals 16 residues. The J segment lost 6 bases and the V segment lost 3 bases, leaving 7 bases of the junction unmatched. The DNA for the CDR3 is TGTGCCAGCAGCTCGACTAGCGGGGGGGTCAGAAAGACCCAGTACTTC. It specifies CASSSTSGGVRKTQYF.

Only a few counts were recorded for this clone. In nucleotides, the CDR3 is TGTGCCAGCAGCTATGGGGGGCCAGATACGCAGTATTTT. As protein: CASSYGGPDTQYF. The chain employs TRBV11-3 and TRBJ2-3; either TRBD1 or TRBD2 may supply D (6 bases each). The CDR3 is 13 amino acids. Germline V gene data show CDR1 as SGHNT and CDR2 as YENEEA. V lost 4 bases to trimming and J lost 4 bases, with 9 bases between them.

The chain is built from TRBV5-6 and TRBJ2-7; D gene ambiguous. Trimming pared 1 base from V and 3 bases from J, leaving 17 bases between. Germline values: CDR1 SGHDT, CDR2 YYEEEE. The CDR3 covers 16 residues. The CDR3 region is CASSLWASAAIYEQYF. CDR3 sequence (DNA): TGTGCCAGCAGCTTGTGGGCATCGGCCGCCATCTACGAGCAGTACTTC.

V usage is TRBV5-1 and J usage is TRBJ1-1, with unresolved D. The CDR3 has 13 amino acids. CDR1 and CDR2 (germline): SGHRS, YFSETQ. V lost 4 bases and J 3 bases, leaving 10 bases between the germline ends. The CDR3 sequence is CASSRSGDTEAFF. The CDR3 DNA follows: TGCGCCAGCAGCCGCAGCGGGGACACTGAAGCTTTCTTT.

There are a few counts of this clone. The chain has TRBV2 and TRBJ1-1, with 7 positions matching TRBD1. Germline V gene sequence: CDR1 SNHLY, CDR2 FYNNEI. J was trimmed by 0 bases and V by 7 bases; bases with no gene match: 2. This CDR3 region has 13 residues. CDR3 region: CASKGQMNTEAFF. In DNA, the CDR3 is TGTGCCAGCAAGGGACAGATGAACACTGAAGCTTTCTTT. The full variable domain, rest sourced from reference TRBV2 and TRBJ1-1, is EPEVTQTPSHQVTQMGQEVILRCVPISNHLYFYWYRQILGQKVEFLVSFYNNEISEKSEIFDDQFSVERPDGSNFTLKIRSTKLEDSAMYFCASKGQMNTEAFFGQGTRLTVV.

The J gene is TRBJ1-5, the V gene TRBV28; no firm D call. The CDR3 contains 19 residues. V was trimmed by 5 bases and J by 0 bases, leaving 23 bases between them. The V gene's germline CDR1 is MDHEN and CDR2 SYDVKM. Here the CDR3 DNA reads TGTGCCAGCAGTGAGAACCAACGCAAAGGAAGTTATAGCAATCAGCCCCAGCATTTT. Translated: CASSENQRKGSYSNQPQHF.

CDR3 sequence (DNA): TGCGCCAGCAGCAGCGGGACTCCACCCCTCCTCAACTATGGTCCGACCTTC. It is translated as CASSSGTPPLLNYGPTF. The chain joins TRBV4-3 to TRBJ1-2; tentatively, D is TRBD1 (5 bases). Trimming pared 5 bases from V and 14 bases from J, leaving 33 bases between. Per germline, CDR1 LGHNA and CDR2 YSLEER. The CDR3 spans 17 residues.

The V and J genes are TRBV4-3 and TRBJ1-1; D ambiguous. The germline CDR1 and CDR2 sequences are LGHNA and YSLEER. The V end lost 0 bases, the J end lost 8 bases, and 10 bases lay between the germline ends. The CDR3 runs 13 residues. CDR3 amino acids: CASSQDAVREAFF. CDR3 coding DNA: TGCGCCAGCAGCCAAGACGCCGTGAGAGAAGCTTTCTTT.

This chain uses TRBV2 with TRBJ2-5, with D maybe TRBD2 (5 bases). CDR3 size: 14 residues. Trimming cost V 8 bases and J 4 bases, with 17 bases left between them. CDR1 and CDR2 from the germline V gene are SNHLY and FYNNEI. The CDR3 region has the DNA TGTGCCAGCCCTTCGAGGGCAGTCCGAGAGACCCAGTACTTC. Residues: CASPSRAVRETQYF.

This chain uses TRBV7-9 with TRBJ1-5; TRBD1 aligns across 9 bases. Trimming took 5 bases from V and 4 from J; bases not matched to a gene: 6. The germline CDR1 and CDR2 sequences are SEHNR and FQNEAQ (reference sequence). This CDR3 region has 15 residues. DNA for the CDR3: TGTGCCAGCAGCACGACAGGGGGGACGAATCAGCCCCAGCATTTT. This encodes CASSTTGGTNQPQHF.